Here is one T cell receptor (beta chain) with its context. Its antigen is still unknown. CDR1 is LNHDA, CDR2 SQIVND, per germline (reference sequence). Trimming took off 0 bases at V and 2 bases at J, with 15 bases between the two ends. The CDR3 is 17 residues long. This entry comes from a study of OX40 agonist ivuxolimab in advanced cancers. Study summary: The dose-escalation cohort was about 86% male, with a mean age of 60 years, ranging roughly 20 to 80.

Profiling relied on immunoSEQ multiplex PCR, and the TCRdb table lists in-frame clones only, not all of them. The table lists about 60,000 clones, 86% of them singletons. The study's findings and limits: CD8+ T cells (on average) carried more expanded clones than CD4+ T cells. In the expanded peripheral T cells, antigen specificity was never determined. Nonresponders included some who also had low normalized T-cell clonal expansion.

Sequencing was performed on CD4+ or CD8+ T cells sorted from blood, taken in a trial of the OX40 agonist ivuxolimab. V gene TRBV19 combines with J gene TRBJ2-3; no clear D. This clonotype was obtained from an adult with an advanced solid tumor such as melanoma, head and neck, liver or kidney cancer. CDR3 sequence (DNA): TGTGCCAGTAGTATAGAGCCTTACACGGCTGACACAGATACGCAGTATTTT. Translated, it gives CASSIEPYTADTDTQYF.